This T cell receptor beta chain comes out of a study of regulatory T cells in long-lasting Graves disease. In building TCR beta libraries, iRepertoire HTBI primers were used together with Arm-PCR of CDR3 regions. One entry per CDR3 protein results from TCRdb running MiXCR on the multiplex PCR reads. The sample includes under 500,000 distinct CDR3 sequences, around 21% of them seen just once. Time point here: persistent/refractory GD, antithyroid drugs over 5 years with positive TRAb. The TCR library was made from RNA that had been extracted from PBMCs in TRIzol. This CDR3 is 13 amino acids long. Germline loops: CDR1 WSHSY, CDR2 SAAADI. V lost 4 bases, J lost 1 base, and 7 bases lay in between.

The sample here was peripheral blood mononuclear cells (PBMCs), taken when the disease was refractory, from a patient treated with antithyroid drugs. The rearrangement links TRBV10-2 to TRBJ1-1, with D hard to call. This sequence was found in a female donor with Graves disease. The CDR3 bases are TGCGCCAGCAGTGTTAAGGAGAACACTGAAGCTTTCTTT. Protein product: CASSVKENTEAFF.